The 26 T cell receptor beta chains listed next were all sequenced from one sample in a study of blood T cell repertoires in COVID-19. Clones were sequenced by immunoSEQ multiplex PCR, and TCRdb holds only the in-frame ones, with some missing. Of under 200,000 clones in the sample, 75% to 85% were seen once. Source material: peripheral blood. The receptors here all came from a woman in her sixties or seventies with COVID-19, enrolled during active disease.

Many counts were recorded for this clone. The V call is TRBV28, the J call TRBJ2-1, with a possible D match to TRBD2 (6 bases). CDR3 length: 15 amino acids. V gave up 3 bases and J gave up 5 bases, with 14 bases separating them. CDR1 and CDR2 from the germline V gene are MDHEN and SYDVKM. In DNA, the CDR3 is TGTGCCAGCAGTTTTTCCGGCGGGGCCAACAATGAGCAGTTCTTC. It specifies CASSFSGGANNEQFF.

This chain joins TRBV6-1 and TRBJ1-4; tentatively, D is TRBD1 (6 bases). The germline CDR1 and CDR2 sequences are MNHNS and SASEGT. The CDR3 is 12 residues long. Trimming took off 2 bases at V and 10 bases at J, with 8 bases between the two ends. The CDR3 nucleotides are TGTGCCAGCAGTGAATCAGGGGCAAAACTGTTTTTT. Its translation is CASSESGAKLFF.

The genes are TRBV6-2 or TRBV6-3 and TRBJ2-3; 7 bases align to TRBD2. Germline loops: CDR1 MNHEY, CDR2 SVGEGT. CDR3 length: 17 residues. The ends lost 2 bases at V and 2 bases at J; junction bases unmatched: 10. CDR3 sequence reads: CASSYPQDSGFTDTQYF. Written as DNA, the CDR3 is TGTGCCAGCAGTTACCCCCAAGATAGCGGGTTCACAGATACGCAGTATTTT.

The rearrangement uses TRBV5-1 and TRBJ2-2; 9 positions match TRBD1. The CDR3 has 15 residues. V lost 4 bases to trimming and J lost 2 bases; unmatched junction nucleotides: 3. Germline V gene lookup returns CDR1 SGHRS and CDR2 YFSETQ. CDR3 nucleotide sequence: TGCGCCAGCAGCGGGGGACAGGGAAACACCGGGGAGCTGTTTTTT. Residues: CASSGGQGNTGELFF.

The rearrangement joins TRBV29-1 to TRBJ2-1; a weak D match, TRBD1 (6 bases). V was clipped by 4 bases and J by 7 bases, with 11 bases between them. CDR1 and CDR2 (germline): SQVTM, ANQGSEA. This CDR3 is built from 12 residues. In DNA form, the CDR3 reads TGCAGCGTTGTTTCAGGGGAGAATGAGCAGTTCTTC. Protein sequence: CSVVSGENEQFF.

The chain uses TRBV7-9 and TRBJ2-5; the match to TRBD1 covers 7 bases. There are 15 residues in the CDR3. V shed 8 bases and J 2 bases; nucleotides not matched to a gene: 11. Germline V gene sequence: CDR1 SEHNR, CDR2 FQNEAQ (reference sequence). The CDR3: CASLRWDSLQETQYF. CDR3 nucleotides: TGTGCCAGCCTGCGTTGGGACAGTTTGCAAGAGACCCAGTACTTC.

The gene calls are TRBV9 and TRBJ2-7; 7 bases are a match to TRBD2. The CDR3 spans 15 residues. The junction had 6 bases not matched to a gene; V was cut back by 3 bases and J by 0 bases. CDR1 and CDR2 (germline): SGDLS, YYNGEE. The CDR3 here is CASSALAASSYEQYF. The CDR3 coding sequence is TGTGCCAGCAGCGCCCTAGCGGCCAGCTCCTACGAGCAGTACTTC.

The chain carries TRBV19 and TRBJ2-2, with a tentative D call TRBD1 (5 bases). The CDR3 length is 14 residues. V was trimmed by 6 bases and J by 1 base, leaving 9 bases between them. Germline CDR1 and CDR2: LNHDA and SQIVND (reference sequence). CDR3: CASRGTGNTGELFF. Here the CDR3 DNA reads TGTGCCAGTAGGGGAACAGGGAACACCGGGGAGCTGTTTTTT. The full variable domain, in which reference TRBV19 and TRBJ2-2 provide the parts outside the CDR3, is DGGITQSPKYLFRKEGQNVTLSCEQNLNHDAMYWYRQDPGQGLRLIYYSQIVNDFQKGDIAEGYSVSREKKESFPLTVTSAQKNPTAFYLCASRGTGNTGELFFGEGSRLTVL.

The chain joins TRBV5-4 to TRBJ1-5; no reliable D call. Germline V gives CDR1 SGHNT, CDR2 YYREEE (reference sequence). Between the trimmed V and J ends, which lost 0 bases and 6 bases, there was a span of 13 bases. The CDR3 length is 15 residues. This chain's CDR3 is CASSLGSGAGQPQHF. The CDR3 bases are TGTGCCAGCAGCTTGGGTAGTGGTGCTGGTCAGCCCCAGCATTTT.

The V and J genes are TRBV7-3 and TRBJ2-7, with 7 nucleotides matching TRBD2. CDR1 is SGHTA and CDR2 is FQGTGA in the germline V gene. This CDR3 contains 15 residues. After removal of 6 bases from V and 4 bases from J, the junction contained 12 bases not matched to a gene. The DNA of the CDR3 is TGTGCCAGCAGTCCCGCTGAGAGCGGGGTTTACGAGCAGTACTTC. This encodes CASSPAESGVYEQYF.

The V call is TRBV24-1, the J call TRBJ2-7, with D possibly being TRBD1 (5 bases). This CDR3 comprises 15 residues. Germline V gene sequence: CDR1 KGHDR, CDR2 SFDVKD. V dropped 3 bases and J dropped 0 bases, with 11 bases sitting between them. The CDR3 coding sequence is TGTGCCACCAGTGATGGCCAGGGTTTCTCCTACGAGCAGTACTTC. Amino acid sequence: CATSDGQGFSYEQYF.

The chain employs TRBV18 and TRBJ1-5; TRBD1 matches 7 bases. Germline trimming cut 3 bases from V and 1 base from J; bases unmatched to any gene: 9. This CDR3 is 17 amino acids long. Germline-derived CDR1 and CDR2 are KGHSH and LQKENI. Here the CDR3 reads CASSPMSTGRSNQPQHF. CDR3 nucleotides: TGTGCCAGCTCACCTATGTCGACAGGGAGAAGCAATCAGCCCCAGCATTTT.

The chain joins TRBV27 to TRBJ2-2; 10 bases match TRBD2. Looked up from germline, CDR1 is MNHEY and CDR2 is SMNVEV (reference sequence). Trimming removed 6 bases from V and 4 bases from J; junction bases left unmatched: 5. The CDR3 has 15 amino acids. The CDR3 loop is CASRESGRGTGELFF. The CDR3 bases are TGTGCCAGCAGGGAAAGCGGGAGGGGCACCGGGGAGCTGTTTTTT.

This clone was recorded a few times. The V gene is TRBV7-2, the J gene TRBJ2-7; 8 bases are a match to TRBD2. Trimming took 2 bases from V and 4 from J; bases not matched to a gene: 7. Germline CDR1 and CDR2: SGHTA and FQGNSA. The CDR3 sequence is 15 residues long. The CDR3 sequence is CASSLSGSGGYEQYF. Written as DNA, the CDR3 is TGTGCCAGCAGCTTAAGTGGGAGCGGGGGTTACGAGCAGTACTTC.

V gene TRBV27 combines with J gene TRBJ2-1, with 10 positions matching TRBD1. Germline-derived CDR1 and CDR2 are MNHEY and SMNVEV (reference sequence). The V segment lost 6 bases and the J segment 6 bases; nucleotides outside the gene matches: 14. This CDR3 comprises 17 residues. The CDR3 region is CASRALYGTGESNEQFF. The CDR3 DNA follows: TGTGCCAGCAGAGCACTATACGGGACAGGGGAATCCAATGAGCAGTTCTTC.

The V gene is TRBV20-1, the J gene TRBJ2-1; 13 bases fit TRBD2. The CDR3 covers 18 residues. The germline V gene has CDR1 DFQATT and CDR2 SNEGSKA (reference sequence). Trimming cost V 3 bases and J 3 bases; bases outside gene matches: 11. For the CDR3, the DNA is TGCAGTGCTAGTGCCCCATCACGACTAGCGGGAGGCTACAATGAGCAGTTCTTC. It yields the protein CSASAPSRLAGGYNEQFF.

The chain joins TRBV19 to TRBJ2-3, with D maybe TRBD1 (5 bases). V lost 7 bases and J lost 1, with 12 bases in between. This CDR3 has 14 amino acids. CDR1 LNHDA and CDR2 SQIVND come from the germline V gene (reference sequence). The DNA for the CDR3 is TGTGCCAGTACCCAGGGCCGGGGCACAGATACGCAGTATTTT. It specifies CASTQGRGTDTQYF.

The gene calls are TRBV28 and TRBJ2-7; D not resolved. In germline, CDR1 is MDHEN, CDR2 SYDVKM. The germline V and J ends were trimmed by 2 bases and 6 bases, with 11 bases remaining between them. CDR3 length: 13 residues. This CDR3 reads CASSLLRRGEQYF. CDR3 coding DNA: TGTGCCAGCAGTTTACTCCGGCGCGGCGAGCAGTACTTC.

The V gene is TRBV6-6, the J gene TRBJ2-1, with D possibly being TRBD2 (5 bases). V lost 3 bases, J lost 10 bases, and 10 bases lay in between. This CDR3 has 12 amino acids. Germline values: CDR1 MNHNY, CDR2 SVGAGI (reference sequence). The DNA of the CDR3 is TGTGCCAGCAGTTATGTGGGGAGAGAGCAGTTCTTC. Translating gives CASSYVGREQFF.

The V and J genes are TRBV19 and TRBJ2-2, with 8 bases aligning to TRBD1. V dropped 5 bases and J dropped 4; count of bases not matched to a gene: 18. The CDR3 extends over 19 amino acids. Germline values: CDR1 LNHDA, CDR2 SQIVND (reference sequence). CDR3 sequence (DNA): TGTGCCAGTAGTCAATACGGCCGACTTGGACAGGGAGTCACCGGGGAGCTGTTTTTT. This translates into CASSQYGRLGQGVTGELFF.

CDR3 sequence reads: CASSLAKGVSNTGELFF. CDR3 in DNA: TGCGCCAGCAGCTTGGCGAAGGGGGTGTCGAACACCGGGGAGCTGTTTTTT. This rearrangement joins TRBV5-1 to TRBJ2-2, with D possibly TRBD1 on 6 matching bases. The germline CDR1 and CDR2 sequences are SGHRS and YFSETQ. V was cut by 0 bases and J by 0 bases, with 12 bases left in between. The CDR3 contains 17 residues. Full variable domain (outside the CDR3, taken from reference TRBV5-1 and TRBJ2-2): KAGVTQTPRYLIKTRGQQVTLSCSPISGHRSVSWYQQTPGQGLQFLFEYFSETQRNKGNFPGRFSGRQFSNSRSEMNVSTLELGDSALYLCASSLAKGVSNTGELFFGEGSRLTVL.

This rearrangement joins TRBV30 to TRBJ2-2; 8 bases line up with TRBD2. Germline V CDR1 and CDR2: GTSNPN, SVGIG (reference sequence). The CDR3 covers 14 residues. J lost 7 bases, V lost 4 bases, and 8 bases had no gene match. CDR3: CAWIPGGPGGELFF. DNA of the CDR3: TGTGCCTGGATTCCGGGAGGGCCCGGCGGGGAGCTGTTTTTT.

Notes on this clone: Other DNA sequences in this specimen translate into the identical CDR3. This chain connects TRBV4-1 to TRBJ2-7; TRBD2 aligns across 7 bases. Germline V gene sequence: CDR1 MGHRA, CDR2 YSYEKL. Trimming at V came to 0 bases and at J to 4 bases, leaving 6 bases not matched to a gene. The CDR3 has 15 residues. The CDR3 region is CASSQDPSGGYEQYF. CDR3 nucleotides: TGCGCCAGCAGCCAAGATCCTAGCGGCGGGTACGAGCAGTACTTC.

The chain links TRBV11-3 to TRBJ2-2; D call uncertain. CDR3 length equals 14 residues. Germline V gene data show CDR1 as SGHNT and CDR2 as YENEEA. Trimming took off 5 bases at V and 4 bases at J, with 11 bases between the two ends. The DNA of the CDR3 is TGTGCCAGCAGCCGAGACACGTCCACCGGGGAGCTGTTTTTT. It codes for CASSRDTSTGELFF. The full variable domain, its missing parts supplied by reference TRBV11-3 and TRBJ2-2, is EAGVVQSPRYKIIEKKQPVAFWCNPISGHNTLYWYLQNLGQGPELLIRYENEEAVDDSQLPKDRFSAERLKGVDSTLKIQPAELGDSAVYLCASSRDTSTGELFFGEGSRLTVL.

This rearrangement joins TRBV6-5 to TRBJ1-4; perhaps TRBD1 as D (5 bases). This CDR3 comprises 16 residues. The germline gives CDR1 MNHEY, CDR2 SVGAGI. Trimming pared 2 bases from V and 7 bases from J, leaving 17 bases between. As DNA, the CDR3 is TGTGCCAGCAGTTACGAACCCGGGGGGTGGGGTGAAAAACTGTTTTTT. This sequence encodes CASSYEPGGWGEKLFF.

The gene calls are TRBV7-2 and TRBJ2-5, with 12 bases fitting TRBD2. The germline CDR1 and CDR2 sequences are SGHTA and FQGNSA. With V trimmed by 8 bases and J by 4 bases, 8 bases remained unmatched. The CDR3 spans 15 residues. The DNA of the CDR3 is TGTGCCAGCTCCTGGCTAGCGGGGGGGATAGAGACCCAGTACTTC. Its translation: CASSWLAGGIETQYF.